Given below is one T cell receptor beta chain in context. What it binds is not known. This sample was included in a study of OX40 agonist ivuxolimab in advanced cancers. Across the study: A partial response was reached by three patients: one with hepatocellular carcinoma and two with cutaneous melanoma. Study-wide points: Certain nonresponders likewise exhibited a low normalized T-cell clonal expansion. At doses 0.1 to 3.0 mg/kg, CD4+ and CD8+ clones expanded. Relative to CD4+ cells, CD8+ T cells on average had more expanded clones.

The table came from immunoSEQ multiplex PCR; TCRdb's copy has only in-frame clones and leaves some out. The data contain approximately 71,000 clones, 65% to 85% of them seen just once; the ten biggest clones take up around 0.77%. V shed 2 bases and J shed 6 bases, with 8 bases lying between them. CDR1 SGHRS and CDR2 YFSETQ come from the germline V gene. The CDR3 sequence is 12 residues long. V gene TRBV5-1 combines with J gene TRBJ1-2; D may be TRBD1 (5 bases). The sequences come from CD4+ or CD8+ T cells sorted from blood, collected in a trial of the OX40 agonist ivuxolimab. This sequence was found in an adult with an advanced solid tumor such as melanoma, head and neck, liver or kidney cancer. The CDR3 DNA is TGCGCCAGCAGCTTTGAAGGGGATGGCTACACCTTC. Its protein is CASSFEGDGYTF.